Listed here are 25 T cell receptor beta chains from one sample, sequenced in a study of shared clonotypes between healthy human individuals. Profiling relied on immunoSEQ multiplex PCR, and the TCRdb table lists in-frame clones only, not all of them. The table records under 2.5 million clones, roughly 92% of them present only once. The sample comprised naive CD4+ T cells from PBMCs. Subset meaning: CD45RA+ positively selected. These receptors all stem from a man between 18 and 35 years old in good health. Some clones in this sample may be carry-over from other donors' samples.

The V gene is TRBV30, the J gene TRBJ1-4; 12 bases fit TRBD1. The length of the CDR3 is 12 residues. The V and J ends lost 7 bases and 15 bases, in that order; junction bases with no gene match: 9. CDR1 and CDR2 from the germline V gene are GTSNPN and SVGIG (reference sequence). In DNA form, the CDR3 reads TGTGCCTCCCGGGACAGGGGGCAGATAATGTTTTTT. Amino acids: CASRDRGQIMFF.

The chain employs TRBV7-8 and TRBJ1-1, with D unresolved. This CDR3 region has 15 residues. CDR1 and CDR2 from the germline V gene are SGHVS and FQNEAQ. V shed 4 bases and J shed 1 base, with 13 bases lying between them. The CDR3 region has the DNA TGTGCCAGCAGCTATGGGTCCTGGGGGAACACTGAAGCTTTCTTT. Protein sequence: CASSYGSWGNTEAFF. Complete variable domain (other parts from reference TRBV7-8 and TRBJ1-1): GAGVSQSPRYKVAKRGQDVALRCDPISGHVSLFWYQQALGQGPEFLTYFQNEAQLDKSGLPSDRFFAERPEGSVSTLKIQRTQQEDSAVYLCASSYGSWGNTEAFFGQGTRLTVV.

The chain carries TRBV5-1 and TRBJ2-1; D might be TRBD2 (5 bases). The germline V gene encodes CDR1 SGHRS and CDR2 YFSETQ. The CDR3 is made up of 15 amino acids. V lost 2 bases and J 4 bases, leaving 13 bases between the germline ends. The DNA for the CDR3 is TGCGCCAGCAGCTTTGAGCGGACGGAATACAATGAGCAGTTCTTC. It encodes CASSFERTEYNEQFF.

In its sample, this clone was seen once. V and J are TRBV7-2 and TRBJ2-7, with D perhaps given as TRBD1 or TRBD2 (5 bases each). V lost 3 bases and J lost 3, with 15 bases in between. This CDR3 comprises 15 residues. Per the germline V gene, CDR1 is SGHTA and CDR2 is FQGNSA. As DNA, the CDR3 is TGTGCCAGCAGCTTTAGGGACCGCACAGACTACGAGCAGTACTTC. This encodes CASSFRDRTDYEQYF.

The rearrangement joins TRBV5-4 to TRBJ2-1; D may match TRBD1 or TRBD2 (5 bases each). CDR1 is SGHNT and CDR2 is YYREEE in the germline V gene (reference sequence). Trimming cost V 3 bases and J 3 bases, with 16 bases left between them. The CDR3 spans 16 residues. CDR3 sequence: CASSWAGRAFYNEQFF. CDR3 DNA sequence: TGTGCCAGCAGCTGGGCGGGCAGGGCCTTCTACAATGAGCAGTTCTTC.

The CDR3 loop is CASSLWAGEGRNEQFF. The DNA for the CDR3 is TGTGCCAGCAGCTTATGGGCGGGAGAAGGGAGGAATGAGCAGTTCTTC. The V gene is TRBV7-9, the J gene TRBJ2-1; 7 bases match TRBD2. Germline loops: CDR1 SEHNR, CDR2 FQNEAQ (reference sequence). This CDR3 has 16 amino acids. The V segment lost 2 bases and the J segment 7 bases; nucleotides outside the gene matches: 11.

The chain links TRBV5-1 to TRBJ1-2; 8 bases are shared with TRBD1. Germline loops: CDR1 SGHRS, CDR2 YFSETQ. The CDR3 length is 14 residues. V shed 2 bases, J shed 1 base, and the junction held 1 base outside the gene matches. CDR3 residues: CASSLQGVNYGYTF. The CDR3 nucleotides read TGCGCCAGCAGCTTACAGGGGGTTAACTATGGCTACACCTTC.

This chain joins TRBV11-2 and TRBJ2-7; D gene ambiguous. Germline V CDR1 and CDR2: SGHAT, FQNNGV. V lost 5 bases and J lost 7, with 21 bases in between. This CDR3 is 15 amino acids long. The CDR3 here is CASSPVAATALEQYF. The CDR3 DNA reads TGTGCCAGCAGCCCTGTGGCGGCTACCGCCTTGGAGCAGTACTTC.

To note about this clone: This CDR3 is also generated by other DNA sequences in the sample. The rearrangement uses TRBV5-4 and TRBJ2-7, with 8 positions matching TRBD2. The CDR3 is 15 residues long. Unmatched junction bases numbered 7, after V lost 5 bases and J lost 0 bases. Germline V CDR1 and CDR2: SGHNT, YYREEE (reference sequence). CDR3 residues: CASRPGTSSSYEQYF. The CDR3 bases are TGTGCCAGCAGACCCGGGACTAGTAGCTCCTACGAGCAGTACTTC.

The chain couples TRBV18 to TRBJ2-1; TRBD1 agrees at 7 bases. Germline loops: CDR1 KGHSH, CDR2 LQKENI. The trim removed 1 base at V and 7 bases at J, leaving 10 bases unmatched. The CDR3 covers 16 residues. The CDR3 nucleotides are TGTGCCAGCTCACCACAACGCTCAGGGGGAGAGAATGAGCAGTTCTTC. Translating it yields CASSPQRSGGENEQFF.

The CDR3 region is CASSGGGAESYEQYF. The CDR3 DNA follows: TGCGCCAGCTCTGGAGGGGGAGCCGAGTCCTACGAGCAGTACTTC. The rearrangement joins TRBV5-1 to TRBJ2-7; D may correspond to TRBD1 or TRBD2 (6 bases each). V gave up 7 bases and J gave up 1 base, with 18 bases separating them. This CDR3 has 15 residues. Per germline, CDR1 SGHRS and CDR2 YFSETQ.

The sample holds one count of this clone. V gene TRBV7-6 combines with J gene TRBJ1-5; D may be TRBD1 (6 bases). The length of the CDR3 is 15 residues. Germline CDR1 SGHVS, CDR2 FNYEAQ. V lost 1 base to trimming and J lost 5 bases, with 12 bases between them. CDR3 bases: TGTGCCAGCAGCTTAGGAACAGGGTCGGATCAGCCCCAGCATTTT. Translated: CASSLGTGSDQPQHF.

The chain combines TRBV10-3 with TRBJ1-1, with TRBD1 matching over 8 bases. The germline V gene encodes CDR1 ENHRY and CDR2 SYGVKD. After removal of 3 bases from V and 10 bases from J, the junction contained 7 bases not matched to a gene. The CDR3 runs to 13 residues. The CDR3 DNA reads TGTGCCATCAGTGACGGTCGCAGGGGGCGAGCTTTCTTT. This codes for CAISDGRRGRAFF.

This chain links TRBV5-4 with TRBJ2-3, with D perhaps matching TRBD2 (6 bases). The V end lost 4 bases, the J end lost 9 bases, and 15 bases lay between the germline ends. The CDR3 is 13 residues long. Germline assignment: CDR1 SGHNT and CDR2 YYREEE (reference sequence). The CDR3 DNA sequence: TGTGCCAGCAGCCAACGACTAGAGGGAACGCAGTATTTT. This sequence encodes CASSQRLEGTQYF.

V and J are TRBV7-2 and TRBJ1-2; D may be TRBD1 (5 bases). The V gene's germline CDR1 is SGHTA and CDR2 FQGNSA. The V and J ends lost 6 bases and 0 bases respectively, with 14 bases between them. The CDR3 covers 15 residues. The CDR3 loop is CASRVGGQANYGYTF. The CDR3 nucleotides read TGTGCCAGCAGAGTGGGGGGTCAAGCTAACTATGGCTACACCTTC.

The chain employs TRBV7-3 and TRBJ2-7; possible D gene TRBD2, 5 bases. The germline V and J ends were trimmed by 2 bases and 4 bases, with 15 bases remaining between them. The CDR3 has 15 amino acids. Germline loops: CDR1 SGHTA, CDR2 FQGTGA. The CDR3 here is CASSLAPASGYEQYF. CDR3 coding DNA: TGTGCCAGCAGCTTAGCCCCTGCCAGCGGATACGAGCAGTACTTC.

Comments on this clone: Other DNA variants within this sample encode the same CDR3. The genes are TRBV28 and TRBJ1-5; 7 bases fit TRBD1. Germline V CDR1 and CDR2: MDHEN, SYDVKM. The CDR3 is made up of 14 amino acids. The junction had 4 bases not matched to a gene; V was cut back by 6 bases and J by 2 bases. Here the CDR3 DNA reads TGTGCCAGCAGGAACAGGGGTGGCAATCAGCCCCAGCATTTT. This encodes CASRNRGGNQPQHF.

The chain has TRBV7-2 and TRBJ1-5; a weak D match, TRBD1 (6 bases). V was shortened by 3 bases and J by 1 base, with 13 bases between the two germline ends. CDR3 length equals 16 residues. The germline V gene has CDR1 SGHTA and CDR2 FQGNSA. The CDR3 sequence: CASSLSWGRSNQPQHF. The CDR3 DNA sequence: TGTGCCAGCAGCTTGTCATGGGGGCGAAGCAATCAGCCCCAGCATTTT.

V and J are TRBV5-6 and TRBJ2-7; D might be TRBD1 or TRBD2, each matching 5 bases. Germline V CDR1 and CDR2: SGHDT, YYEEEE. This CDR3 spans 13 amino acids. With 4 bases removed from V and 4 bases from J, the gap between germline ends came to 12 bases. This CDR3 is CASSHDGGYEQYF. The CDR3 DNA follows: TGTGCCAGCAGCCACGATGGGGGTTACGAGCAGTACTTC.

The rearrangement uses TRBV6-1 and TRBJ1-5; weak D call: TRBD1 (6 bases). From germline, CDR1 is MNHNS and CDR2 SASEGT. V lost 8 bases and J 7 bases, leaving 15 bases between the germline ends. The CDR3 spans 13 residues. DNA of the CDR3: TGTGCCAGCGCAGGGGACCTTGTGCAGCCCCAGCATTTT. Translation: CASAGDLVQPQHF.

A word on this clone: This CDR3 is also generated by other DNA sequences in the sample. V and J are TRBV5-4 and TRBJ1-1, with 7 bases fitting TRBD1. Losses at the gene ends were 3 bases for V and 2 bases for J; bases not matched to a gene: 7. This CDR3 spans 15 amino acids. Per the germline V gene, CDR1 is SGHNT and CDR2 is YYREEE (reference sequence). The CDR3 DNA reads as TGTGCCAGCAGCTCAGACAGGGCCCTCAACACTGAAGCTTTCTTT. It codes for CASSSDRALNTEAFF.

Points on this clone: The sample contains more than one DNA sequence encoding this CDR3. This chain uses TRBV28 with TRBJ2-2; no definite D call. Germline values: CDR1 MDHEN, CDR2 SYDVKM. The V end was cut by 2 bases, the J end by 6 bases, with 7 bases between. The CDR3 runs to 13 residues. CDR3 region: CASSLASPGELFF. DNA for the CDR3: TGTGCCAGCAGTTTAGCTTCCCCCGGGGAGCTGTTTTTT.

This chain connects TRBV29-1 to TRBJ2-5, with TRBD2 matching 8 bases. The CDR3 runs to 14 residues. With 6 bases clipped from V and 5 bases from J, the junction kept 11 bases outside the gene matches. Germline loops: CDR1 SQVTM, CDR2 ANQGSEA. The DNA of the CDR3 is TGCAGCGTCTCTCCGGGACTAGGGGGGGAGACCCAGTACTTC. The encoded protein is CSVSPGLGGETQYF.

The V and J genes are TRBV19 and TRBJ1-2, with 9 bases matching TRBD1. Trimming removed 9 bases from V and 4 bases from J; junction bases left unmatched: 6. This CDR3 comprises 13 residues. Germline V gene lookup returns CDR1 LNHDA and CDR2 SQIVND (reference sequence). The CDR3 sequence is CASTQDRGYGYTF. DNA for the CDR3: TGTGCCAGCACTCAGGACAGGGGCTATGGCTACACCTTC.

The chain employs TRBV28 and TRBJ2-7, with 9 bases lining up with TRBD2. Germline values: CDR1 MDHEN, CDR2 SYDVKM. The CDR3 loop spans 18 amino acids. Trimming took 7 bases from V and 2 from J; bases not matched to a gene: 18. The CDR3 coding sequence is TGTGCCAGCACTTCAAGTTTAGGGTCTAGCGGGACCCCCTACGAGCAGTACTTC. It translates to CASTSSLGSSGTPYEQYF.